This TCR beta chain originates from a study of Graves' ophthalmopathy and Graves' hyperthyroidism. CDR3 length: 17 residues. Looked up from germline, CDR1 is MNHEY and CDR2 is SVGEGT. V shed 6 bases and J 0 bases; nucleotides not matched to a gene: 13. Study results and caveats: Ophthalmopathy and stable hyperthyroidism were discriminated by a 13-signature model, with about 90% sensitivity and approximately 81% specificity.

Concerning this clonotype: Its cognate antigen is unknown.

The sequenced template was RNA, covering the TCR beta CDR3 region. RT-PCR was first run with HTBI primers, then multiplex PCR in a second round. From the multiplex PCR reads, TCRdb called clonotypes with MiXCR, one entry per CDR3 protein. In the table there are about 480,000 distinct CDR3 sequences, around 14% of which are singletons. This receptor was identified in a woman aged 25 to 39 with Graves' ophthalmopathy. The chain has TRBV6-2 or TRBV6-3 and TRBJ1-1; 7 bases map to TRBD1. Material: blood. The CDR3 is CASRTATLDRVNTEAFF. In DNA form, the CDR3 reads TGTGCCAGCAGAACCGCCACCCTCGACAGGGTGAACACTGAAGCTTTCTTT.